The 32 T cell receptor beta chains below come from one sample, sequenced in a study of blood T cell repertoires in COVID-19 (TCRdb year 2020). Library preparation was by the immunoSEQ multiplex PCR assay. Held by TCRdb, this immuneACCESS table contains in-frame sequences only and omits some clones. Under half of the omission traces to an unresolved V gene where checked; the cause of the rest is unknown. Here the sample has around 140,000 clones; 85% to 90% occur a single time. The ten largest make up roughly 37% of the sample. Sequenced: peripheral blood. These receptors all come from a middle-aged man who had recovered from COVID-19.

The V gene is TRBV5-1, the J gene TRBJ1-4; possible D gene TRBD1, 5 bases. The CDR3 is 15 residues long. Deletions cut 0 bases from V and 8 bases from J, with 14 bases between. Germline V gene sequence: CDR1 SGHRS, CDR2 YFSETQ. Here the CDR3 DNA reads TGCGCCAGCAGCTTGGTCGGGGGGTCGGAGGAAAAACTGTTTTTT. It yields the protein CASSLVGGSEEKLFF.

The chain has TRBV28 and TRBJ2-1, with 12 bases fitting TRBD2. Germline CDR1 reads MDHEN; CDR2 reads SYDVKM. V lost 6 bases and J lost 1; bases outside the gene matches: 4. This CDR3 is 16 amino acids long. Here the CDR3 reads CASRASGGASYNEQFF. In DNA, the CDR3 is TGTGCCAGCAGGGCTAGCGGGGGGGCATCCTACAATGAGCAGTTCTTC.

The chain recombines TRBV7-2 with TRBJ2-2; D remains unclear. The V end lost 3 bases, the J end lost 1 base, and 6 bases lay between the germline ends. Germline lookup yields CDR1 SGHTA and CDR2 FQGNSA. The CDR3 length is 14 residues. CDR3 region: CASSFLRNTGELFF. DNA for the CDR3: TGTGCCAGCAGCTTTTTGAGGAACACCGGGGAGCTGTTTTTT.

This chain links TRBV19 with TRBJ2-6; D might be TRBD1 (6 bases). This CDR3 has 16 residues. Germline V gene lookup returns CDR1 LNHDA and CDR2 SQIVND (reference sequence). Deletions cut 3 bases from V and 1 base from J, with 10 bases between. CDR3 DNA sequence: TGTGCCAGTAGTATTTGGCAGGGGTCTGGGGCCAACGTCCTGACTTTC. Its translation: CASSIWQGSGANVLTF.

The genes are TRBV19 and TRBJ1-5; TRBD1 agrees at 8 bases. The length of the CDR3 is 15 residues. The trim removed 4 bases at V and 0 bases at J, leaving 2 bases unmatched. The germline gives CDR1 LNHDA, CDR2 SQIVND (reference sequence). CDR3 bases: TGTGCCAGTAGTACGGACAGGGCTAGCAATCAGCCCCAGCATTTT. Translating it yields CASSTDRASNQPQHF.

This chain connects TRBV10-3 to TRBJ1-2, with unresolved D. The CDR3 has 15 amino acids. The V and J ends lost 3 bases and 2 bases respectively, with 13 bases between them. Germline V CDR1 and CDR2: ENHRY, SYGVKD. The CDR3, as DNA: TGTGCCATCAGTGAATTAGAACCACCAAACTATGGCTACACCTTC. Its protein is CAISELEPPNYGYTF.

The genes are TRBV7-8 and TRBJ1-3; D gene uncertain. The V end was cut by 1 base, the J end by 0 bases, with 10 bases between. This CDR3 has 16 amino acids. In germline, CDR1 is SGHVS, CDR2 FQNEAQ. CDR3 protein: CASSLGGRNSGNTIYF. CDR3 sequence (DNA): TGTGCCAGCAGCTTAGGAGGCCGGAACTCTGGAAACACCATATATTTT.

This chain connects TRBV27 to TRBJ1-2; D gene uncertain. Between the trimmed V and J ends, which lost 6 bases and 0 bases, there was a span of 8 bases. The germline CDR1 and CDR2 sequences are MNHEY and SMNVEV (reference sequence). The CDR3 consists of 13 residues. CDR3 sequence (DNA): TGTGCCAGCAGATTCGGGACTAACTATGGCTACACCTTC. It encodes CASRFGTNYGYTF.

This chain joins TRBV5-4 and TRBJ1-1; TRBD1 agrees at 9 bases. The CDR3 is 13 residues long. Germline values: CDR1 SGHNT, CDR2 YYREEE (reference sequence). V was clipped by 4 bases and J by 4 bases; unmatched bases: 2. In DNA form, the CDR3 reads TGTGCCAGCAGCGGGGGACAGGGCACTGAAGCTTTCTTT. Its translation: CASSGGQGTEAFF.

The CDR3 protein is CASSTGIEEKLFF. The CDR3 DNA reads TGCGCCAGCAGTACAGGGATTGAGGAAAAACTGTTTTTT. The chain uses TRBV5-1 and TRBJ1-4, with D perhaps TRBD1 (6 bases). CDR1 and CDR2 from the germline V gene are SGHRS and YFSETQ. V was trimmed by 5 bases and J by 8 bases, leaving 13 bases between them. This CDR3 comprises 13 residues. Drawing the rest from reference TRBV5-1 and TRBJ1-4, the complete variable domain is KAGVTQTPRYLIKTRGQQVTLSCSPISGHRSVSWYQQTPGQGLQFLFEYFSETQRNKGNFPGRFSGRQFSNSRSEMNVSTLELGDSALYLCASSTGIEEKLFFGSGTQLSVL.

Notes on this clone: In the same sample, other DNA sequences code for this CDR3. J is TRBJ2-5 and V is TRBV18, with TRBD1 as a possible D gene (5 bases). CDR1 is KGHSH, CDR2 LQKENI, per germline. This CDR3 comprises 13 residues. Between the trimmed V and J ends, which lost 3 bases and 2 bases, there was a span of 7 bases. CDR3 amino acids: CASSPGLQETQYF. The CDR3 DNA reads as TGTGCCAGCTCACCGGGGCTGCAAGAGACCCAGTACTTC.

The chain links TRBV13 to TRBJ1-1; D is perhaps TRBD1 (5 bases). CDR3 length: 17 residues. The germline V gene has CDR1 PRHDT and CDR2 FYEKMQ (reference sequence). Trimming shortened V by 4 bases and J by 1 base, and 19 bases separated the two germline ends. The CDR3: CASSSSGGVFANTEAFF. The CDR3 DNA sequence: TGTGCCAGCAGCTCAAGTGGGGGGGTGTTCGCGAACACTGAAGCTTTCTTT.

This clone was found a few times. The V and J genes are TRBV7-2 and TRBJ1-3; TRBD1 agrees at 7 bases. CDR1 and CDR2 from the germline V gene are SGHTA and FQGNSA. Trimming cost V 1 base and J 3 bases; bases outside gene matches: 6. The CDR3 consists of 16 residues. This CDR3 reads CASSLGAGGYGNTIYF. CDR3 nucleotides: TGTGCCAGCAGCTTAGGGGCAGGGGGTTATGGAAACACCATATATTTT.

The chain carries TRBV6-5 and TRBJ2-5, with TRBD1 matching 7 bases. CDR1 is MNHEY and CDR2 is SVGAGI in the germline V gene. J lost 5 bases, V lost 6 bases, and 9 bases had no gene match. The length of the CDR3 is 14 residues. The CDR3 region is CASSIRQGAETQYF. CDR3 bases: TGTGCCAGCAGCATCAGACAGGGAGCGGAGACCCAGTACTTC.

CDR3 amino acids: CASSVGSGSLNTEAFF. The CDR3 DNA sequence: TGTGCCAGCAGCGTAGGAAGCGGATCCTTGAACACTGAAGCTTTCTTT. The chain combines TRBV9 with TRBJ1-1; D remains ambiguous. Germline CDR1 SGDLS, CDR2 YYNGEE. The CDR3 runs 16 residues. The germline V and J ends were trimmed by 0 bases and 0 bases, with 12 bases remaining between them.

CDR3 residues: CASSESRVTPYGYTF. The CDR3 DNA sequence: TGCGCCAGCAGTGAAAGTCGGGTGACCCCCTATGGCTACACCTTC. The gene calls are TRBV10-2 and TRBJ1-2, with unresolved D. V lost 3 bases to trimming and J lost 4 bases, with 15 bases between them. The CDR3 spans 15 residues. Germline assignment: CDR1 WSHSY and CDR2 SAAADI.

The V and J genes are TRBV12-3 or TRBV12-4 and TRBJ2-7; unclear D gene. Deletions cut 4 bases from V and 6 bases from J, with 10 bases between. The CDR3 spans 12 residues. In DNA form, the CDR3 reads TGTGCCAGCAGTTCCCTAGTCTCCGAGCAGTACTTC. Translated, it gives CASSSLVSEQYF.

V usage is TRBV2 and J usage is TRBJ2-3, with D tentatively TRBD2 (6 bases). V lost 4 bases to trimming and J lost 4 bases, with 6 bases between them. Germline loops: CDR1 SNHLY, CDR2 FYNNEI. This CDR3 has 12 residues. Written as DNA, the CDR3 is TGTGCCAGCAGTGCGGGGGCAGATACGCAGTATTTT. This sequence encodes CASSAGADTQYF.

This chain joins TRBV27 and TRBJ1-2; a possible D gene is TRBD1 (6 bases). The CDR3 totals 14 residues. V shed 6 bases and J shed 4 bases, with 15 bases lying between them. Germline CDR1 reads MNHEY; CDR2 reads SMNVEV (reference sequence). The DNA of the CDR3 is TGTGCCAGCAGACCTACGGGGGGGCTCTATGGCTACACCTTC. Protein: CASRPTGGLYGYTF.

CDR3: CASSYRGRDYGYTF. The CDR3 bases are TGCGCCAGCAGCTACAGGGGGCGCGACTATGGCTACACCTTC. The chain is built from TRBV5-1 and TRBJ1-2; 9 bases match TRBD1. Trimming took 3 bases from V and 3 from J; bases not matched to a gene: 3. Germline V lookup: CDR1 SGHRS, CDR2 YFSETQ. The CDR3 extends over 14 amino acids.

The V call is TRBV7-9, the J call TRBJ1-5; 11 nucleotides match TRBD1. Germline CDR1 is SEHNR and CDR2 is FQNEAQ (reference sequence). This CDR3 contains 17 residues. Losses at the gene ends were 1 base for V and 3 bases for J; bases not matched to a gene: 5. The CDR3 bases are TGTGCCAGCAGCTTAGATAGGACAGGGGGCGTCAATCAGCCCCAGCATTTT. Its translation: CASSLDRTGGVNQPQHF.

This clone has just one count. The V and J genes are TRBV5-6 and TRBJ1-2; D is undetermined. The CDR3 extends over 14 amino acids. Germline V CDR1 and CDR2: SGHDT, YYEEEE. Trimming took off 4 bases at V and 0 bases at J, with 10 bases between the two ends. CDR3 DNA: TGTGCCAGCAGCAAGGGAGCGTCTAACTATGGCTACACCTTC. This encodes CASSKGASNYGYTF.

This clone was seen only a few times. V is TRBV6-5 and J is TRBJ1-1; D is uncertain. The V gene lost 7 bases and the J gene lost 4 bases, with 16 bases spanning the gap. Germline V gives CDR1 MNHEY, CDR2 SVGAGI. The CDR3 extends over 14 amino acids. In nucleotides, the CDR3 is TGTGCCAGCACTGGCGGGTTAGGTGGCACTGAAGCTTTCTTT. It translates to CASTGGLGGTEAFF.

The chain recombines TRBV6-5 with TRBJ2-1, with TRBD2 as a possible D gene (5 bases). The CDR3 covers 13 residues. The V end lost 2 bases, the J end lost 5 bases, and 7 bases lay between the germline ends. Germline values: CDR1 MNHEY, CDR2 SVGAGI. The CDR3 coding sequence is TGTGCCAGCAGTTACGGGAGTAACAATGAGCAGTTCTTC. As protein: CASSYGSNNEQFF.

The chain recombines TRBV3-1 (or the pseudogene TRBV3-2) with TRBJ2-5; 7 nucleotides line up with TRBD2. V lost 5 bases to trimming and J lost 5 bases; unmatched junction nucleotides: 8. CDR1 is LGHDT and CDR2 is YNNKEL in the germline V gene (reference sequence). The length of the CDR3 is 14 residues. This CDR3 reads CASSSLWGGETQYF. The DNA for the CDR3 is TGTGCCAGCAGCTCCTTGTGGGGGGGGGAGACCCAGTACTTC.

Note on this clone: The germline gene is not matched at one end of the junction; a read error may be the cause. CDR3 loop: CASSEDNSYNSPLHF. DNA for the CDR3: TGTGCCAGCAGCGAAGACAACTCCTATAATTCACCCCTCCACTTT. This rearrangement joins TRBV6-1 to TRBJ1-6, with D uncertain. The CDR3 sequence is 15 residues long. Germline values: CDR1 MNHNS, CDR2 SASEGT.

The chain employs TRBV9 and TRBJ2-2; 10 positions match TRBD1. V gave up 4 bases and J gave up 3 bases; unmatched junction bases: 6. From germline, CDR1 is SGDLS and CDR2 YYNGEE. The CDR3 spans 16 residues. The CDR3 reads CASSPRQGAHTGELFF. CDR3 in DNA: TGTGCCAGCAGCCCCCGACAGGGGGCGCACACCGGGGAGCTGTTTTTT.

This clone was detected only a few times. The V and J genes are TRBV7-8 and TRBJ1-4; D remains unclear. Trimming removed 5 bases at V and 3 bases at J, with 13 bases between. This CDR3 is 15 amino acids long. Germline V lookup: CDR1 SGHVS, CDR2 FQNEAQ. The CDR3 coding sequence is TGTGCCAGCAGCCCATCCCCTGCGGCTAATGAAAAACTGTTTTTT. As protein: CASSPSPAANEKLFF. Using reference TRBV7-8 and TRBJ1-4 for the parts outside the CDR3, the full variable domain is GAGVSQSPRYKVAKRGQDVALRCDPISGHVSLFWYQQALGQGPEFLTYFQNEAQLDKSGLPSDRFFAERPEGSVSTLKIQRTQQEDSAVYLCASSPSPAANEKLFFGSGTQLSVL.

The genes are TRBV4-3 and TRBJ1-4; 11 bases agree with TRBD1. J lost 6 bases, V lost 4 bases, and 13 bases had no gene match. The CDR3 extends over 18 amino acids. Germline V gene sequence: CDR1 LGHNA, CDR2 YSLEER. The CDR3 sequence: CASSRSVPGQGVDEKLFF. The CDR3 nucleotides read TGCGCCAGCAGCCGAAGCGTTCCGGGACAGGGGGTGGATGAAAAACTGTTTTTT.

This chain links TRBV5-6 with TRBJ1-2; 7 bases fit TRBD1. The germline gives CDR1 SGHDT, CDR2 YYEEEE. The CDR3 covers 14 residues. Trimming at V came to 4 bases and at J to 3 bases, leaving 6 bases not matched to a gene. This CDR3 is CASSVRGQDYGYTF. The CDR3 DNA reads TGTGCCAGCAGCGTAAGGGGGCAGGACTATGGCTACACCTTC.

As DNA, the CDR3 is TGTGCCAGCAGCTTAGTCCTAGCGGGGGGGCTCCCCCCGGGTACGCAGTATTTT. As protein: CASSLVLAGGLPPGTQYF. J is TRBJ2-3 and V is TRBV7-8, with 12 bases fitting TRBD2. J was trimmed by 8 bases and V by 1 base; bases with no gene match: 13. The CDR3 runs to 18 residues. Germline V lookup: CDR1 SGHVS, CDR2 FQNEAQ.

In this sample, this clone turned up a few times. Here the CDR3 reads CASRTEWGPQETQYF. The CDR3 DNA is TGCGCCAGCAGGACGGAGTGGGGCCCCCAAGAGACCCAGTACTTC. The rearrangement links TRBV5-1 to TRBJ2-5, with D tentatively TRBD1 (5 bases). The V end was cut by 5 bases, the J end by 1 base, with 15 bases between. There are 15 residues in the CDR3. Germline loops: CDR1 SGHRS, CDR2 YFSETQ.